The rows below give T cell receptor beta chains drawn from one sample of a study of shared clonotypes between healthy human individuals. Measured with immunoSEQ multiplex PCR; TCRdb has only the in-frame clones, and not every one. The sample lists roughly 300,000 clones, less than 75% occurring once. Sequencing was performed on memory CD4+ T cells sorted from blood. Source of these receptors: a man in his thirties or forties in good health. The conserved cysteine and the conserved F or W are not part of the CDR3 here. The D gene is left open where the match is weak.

CDR3: AGNSDRDTEAF
J: TRBJ1-1
D: .
V: TRBV30

CDR3: ASSLFGIAQGAARGYT
J: TRBJ1-2
D: TRBD1
V: TRBV28

CDR3: ASSTGAGIGDQY
J: TRBJ2-5
D: .
V: TRBV11-2

CDR3: ASSYVPAGTSFSDTQY
J: TRBJ2-3
D: TRBD2
V: TRBV6-7

CDR3: ATSRDAAVGGIQY
J: TRBJ2-4
D: .
V: TRBV15

CDR3: ASSIAGPPDTQY
J: TRBJ2-3
D: TRBD2
V: TRBV27

CDR3: ASSLTAGQETQY
J: TRBJ2-5
D: .
V: TRBV5-1

CDR3: ASDGLADYYYNEQF
J: TRBJ2-1
D: TRBD2
V: TRBV2

CDR3: ASSNREFSGELF
J: TRBJ2-2
D: .
V: TRBV19

CDR3: ASSSAGTRSYEQY
J: TRBJ2-7
D: TRBD2
V: TRBV5-1

CDR3: ASSPFRDDSTGELF
J: TRBJ2-2
D: .
V: TRBV18

CDR3: ASSLGSGMGQETQY
J: TRBJ2-5
D: TRBD2
V: TRBV7-3

CDR3: ASSSGPSGLDEQY
J: TRBJ2-7
D: .
V: TRBV5-1

CDR3: ASSLGGWTDTQY
J: TRBJ2-3
D: .
V: TRBV11-3

CDR3: ASSSNRVGSADTQY
J: TRBJ2-3
D: .
V: TRBV7-9

CDR3: ASLAGQGAHEQY
J: TRBJ2-7
D: TRBD1
V: TRBV23-1

CDR3: ASRGVRENTEAF
J: TRBJ1-1
D: .
V: TRBV19

CDR3: ASSQQGSGEKLF
J: TRBJ1-4
D: TRBD1
V: TRBV5-1

CDR3: SVRGTGGNTIY
J: TRBJ1-3
D: .
V: TRBV29-1

CDR3: ASSTPGTGDYEQY
J: TRBJ2-7
D: TRBD1
V: TRBV28

CDR3: ASSHTGTGGREQY
J: TRBJ2-7
D: TRBD1
V: TRBV4-3

CDR3: ASSSLRTGVAQPQH
J: TRBJ1-5
D: TRBD1
V: TRBV27

CDR3: ASSPTSGSYEQY
J: TRBJ2-7
D: TRBD2
V: TRBV7-2

CDR3: ASSPTGGVQETQY
J: TRBJ2-5
D: .
V: TRBV18

CDR3: ASNAGQETQY
J: TRBJ2-5
D: .
V: TRBV10-2

CDR3: SARWREKAF
J: TRBJ1-1
D: .
V: TRBV20-1

CDR3: ASSVAVQATNEKLF
J: TRBJ1-4
D: .
V: TRBV5-5

CDR3: ASMEAPHTDTQY
J: TRBJ2-3
D: .
V: TRBV28

CDR3: ASSIFRAKGGYT
J: TRBJ1-2
D: .
V: TRBV19

CDR3: AVDRGLTEAF
J: TRBJ1-1
D: .
V: TRBV7-7

CDR3: ASSRGLPPHYEQY
J: TRBJ2-7
D: .
V: TRBV11-2

CDR3: ASSFGINEKLF
J: TRBJ1-4
D: .
V: TRBV7-2

CDR3: ASSLNGLAVTYEQY
J: TRBJ2-7
D: TRBD2
V: TRBV7-2

CDR3: SLKTGTGHTDTQY
J: TRBJ2-3
D: TRBD1
V: TRBV29-1

CDR3: ASSEAVEGYT
J: TRBJ1-2
D: .
V: TRBV6-1

CDR3: ASSVVATKSSYNEQF
J: TRBJ2-1
D: .
V: TRBV9

CDR3: ASSFPGQGGTNEKLF
J: TRBJ1-4
D: TRBD1
V: TRBV11-3

CDR3: ASRRAGGDYGYT
J: TRBJ1-2
D: .
V: TRBV27

CDR3: ASRGSGRGSTDTQY
J: TRBJ2-3
D: .
V: TRBV13

CDR3: ASSNVGNQPQH
J: TRBJ1-5
D: .
V: TRBV21-1

CDR3: ASSGTSFRDTGELF
J: TRBJ2-2
D: .
V: TRBV10-1

CDR3: ASSLEDLVNEQF
J: TRBJ2-1
D: .
V: TRBV5-1

CDR3: AGDRGRGIQY
J: TRBJ2-4
D: TRBD1
V: TRBV5-8

CDR3: ASSSYRPQQGNWYEQY
J: TRBJ2-7
D: TRBD1
V: TRBV7-9

CDR3: SVWSSGGSYNEQF
J: TRBJ2-1
D: TRBD2
V: TRBV29-1

CDR3: ASSSWTGKPGELF
J: TRBJ2-2
D: TRBD1
V: TRBV5-4

CDR3: ASSSPLFEGPRTEAF
J: TRBJ1-1
D: .
V: TRBV28

CDR3: AATVRPLGTQY
J: TRBJ2-5
D: .
V: TRBV6-5

CDR3: ASSQEPGGSGRAGPF
J: TRBJ2-1
D: TRBD2
V: TRBV4-1

CDR3: ASRRQGNTGELF
J: TRBJ2-2
D: .
V: TRBV2

CDR3: ASSLIPYGYT
J: TRBJ1-2
D: .
V: TRBV28

CDR3: ASSLTGQGNNEQF
J: TRBJ2-1
D: TRBD1
V: TRBV7-3

CDR3: ATSKGFRDTQY
J: TRBJ2-3
D: .
V: TRBV15

CDR3: ASSFRGAPIETQY
J: TRBJ2-5
D: .
V: TRBV13

CDR3: SVLGQGLHEQY
J: TRBJ2-7
D: TRBD1
V: TRBV29-1